This TCR beta chain emerged from a study of PD-L1 blockade in urothelial cancer. Across the whole study: About 85% of the roughly 29 patients were men whose urothelial cancer was bladder-origin.

Repertoires were generated with immunoSEQ multiplex PCR, while TCRdb's copy carries only in-frame clones and drops some. The table lists about 30,000 clones, 80% to 90% of them singletons, with 8% in the top ten. Time point noted: peripheral blood 6 weeks after treatment start. This CDR3 region has 13 residues. Germline V gene data show CDR1 as MNHNS and CDR2 as SASEGT. The V gene lost 8 bases and the J gene lost 2 bases, with 10 bases spanning the gap. The sequence derives from a man aged 80 or over with urothelial cancer. This chain connects TRBV6-1 to TRBJ1-3, with D perhaps matching TRBD1 (5 bases). The sequencing here drew on PBMCs, taken around atezolizumab (anti-PD-L1) treatment. The DNA of the CDR3 is TGTGCCAGCCACGGGGGGACTGGAAACACCATATATTTT. Amino acids: CASHGGTGNTIYF.